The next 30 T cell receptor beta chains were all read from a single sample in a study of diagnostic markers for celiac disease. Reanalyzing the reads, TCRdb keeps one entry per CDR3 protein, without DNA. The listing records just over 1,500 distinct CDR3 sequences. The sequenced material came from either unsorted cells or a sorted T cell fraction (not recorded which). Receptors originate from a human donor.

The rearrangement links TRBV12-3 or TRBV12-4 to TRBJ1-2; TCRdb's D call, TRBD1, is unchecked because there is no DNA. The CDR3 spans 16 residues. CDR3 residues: CASSLGGQTINYGYTF.

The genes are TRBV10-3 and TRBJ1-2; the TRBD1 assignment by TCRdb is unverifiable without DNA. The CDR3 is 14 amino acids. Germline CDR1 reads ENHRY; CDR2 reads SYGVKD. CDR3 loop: CAISESRQGHGYTF.

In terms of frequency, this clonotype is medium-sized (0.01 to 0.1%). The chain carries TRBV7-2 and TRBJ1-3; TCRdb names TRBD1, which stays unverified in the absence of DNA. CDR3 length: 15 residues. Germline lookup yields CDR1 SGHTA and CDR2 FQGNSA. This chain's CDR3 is CASSLAGGQLNTIYF.

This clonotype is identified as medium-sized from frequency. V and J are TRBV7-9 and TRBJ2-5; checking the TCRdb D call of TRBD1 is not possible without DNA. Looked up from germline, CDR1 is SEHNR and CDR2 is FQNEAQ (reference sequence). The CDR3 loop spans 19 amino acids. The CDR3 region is CASSLGVWGPGTVQETQYF.

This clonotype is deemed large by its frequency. CDR3: CASSAPGPSTEAFF. The chain joins TRBV27 to TRBJ1-1. Germline-derived CDR1 and CDR2 are MNHEY and SMNVEV (reference sequence). This CDR3 comprises 14 residues.

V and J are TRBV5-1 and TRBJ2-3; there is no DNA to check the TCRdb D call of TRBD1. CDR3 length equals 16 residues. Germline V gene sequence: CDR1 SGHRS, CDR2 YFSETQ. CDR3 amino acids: CASSFLGATSTDTQYF.

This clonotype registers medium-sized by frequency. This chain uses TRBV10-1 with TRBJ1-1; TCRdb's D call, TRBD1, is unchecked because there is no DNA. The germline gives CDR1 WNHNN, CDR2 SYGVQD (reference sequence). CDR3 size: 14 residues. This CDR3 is CASSEQGARTEAFF.

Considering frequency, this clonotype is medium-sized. The CDR3 loop reads CATSLSAGGPSYEQYF. The gene calls are TRBV15 and TRBJ2-7; checking the TCRdb D call of TRBD2 is not possible without DNA. CDR1 and CDR2 (germline): LNHNV, YYDKDF (reference sequence). This CDR3 region has 16 residues. Looking up the rest from reference TRBV15 and TRBJ2-7 gives the full variable domain: DAMVIQNPRYQVTQFGKPVTLSCSQTLNHNVMYWYQQKSSQAPKLLFHYYDKDFNNEADTPDNFQSRRPNTSFCFLDIRSPGLGDTAMYLCATSLSAGGPSYEQYFGPGTRLTVT.

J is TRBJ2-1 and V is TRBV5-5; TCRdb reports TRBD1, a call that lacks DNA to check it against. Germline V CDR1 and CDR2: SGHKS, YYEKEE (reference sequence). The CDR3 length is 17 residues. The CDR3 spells CASSPRYRDRVYNEQFF.

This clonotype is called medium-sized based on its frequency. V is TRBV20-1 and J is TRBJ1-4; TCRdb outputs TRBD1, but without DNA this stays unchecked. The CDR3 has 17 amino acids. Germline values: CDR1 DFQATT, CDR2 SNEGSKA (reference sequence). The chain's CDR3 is CSARDYETGSRPEKLFF.

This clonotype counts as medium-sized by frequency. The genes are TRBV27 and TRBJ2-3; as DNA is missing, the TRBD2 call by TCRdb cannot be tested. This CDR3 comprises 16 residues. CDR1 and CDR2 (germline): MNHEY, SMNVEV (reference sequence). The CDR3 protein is CASSPSPGLRTDTQYF.

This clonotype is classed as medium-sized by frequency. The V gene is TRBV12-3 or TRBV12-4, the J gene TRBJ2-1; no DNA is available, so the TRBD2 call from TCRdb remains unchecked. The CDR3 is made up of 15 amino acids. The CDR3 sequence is CASSPLADSYNEQFF.

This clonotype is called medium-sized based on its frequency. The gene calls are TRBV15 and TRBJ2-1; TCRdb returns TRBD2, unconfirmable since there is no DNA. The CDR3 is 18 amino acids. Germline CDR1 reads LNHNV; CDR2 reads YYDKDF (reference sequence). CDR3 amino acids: CATSRDNPTSGRGNEQFF.

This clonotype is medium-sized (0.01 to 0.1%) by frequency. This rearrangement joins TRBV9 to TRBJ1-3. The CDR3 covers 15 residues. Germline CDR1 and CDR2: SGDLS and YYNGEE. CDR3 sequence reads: CASSVDGVAGDTIYF. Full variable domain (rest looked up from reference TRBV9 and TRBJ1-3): DSGVTQTPKHLITATGQRVTLRCSPRSGDLSVYWYQQSLDQGLQFLIQYYNGEERAKGNILERFSAQQFPDLHSELNLSSLELGDSALYFCASSVDGVAGDTIYFGEGSWLTVV.

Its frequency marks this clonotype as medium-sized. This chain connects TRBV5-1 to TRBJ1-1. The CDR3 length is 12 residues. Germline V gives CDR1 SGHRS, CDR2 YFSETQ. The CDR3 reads CASRHYNTEAFF.

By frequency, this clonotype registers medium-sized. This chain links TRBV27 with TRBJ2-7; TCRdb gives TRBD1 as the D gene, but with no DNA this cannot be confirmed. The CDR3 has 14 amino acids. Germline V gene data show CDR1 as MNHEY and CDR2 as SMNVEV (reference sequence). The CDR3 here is CASSSRASPYEQYF.

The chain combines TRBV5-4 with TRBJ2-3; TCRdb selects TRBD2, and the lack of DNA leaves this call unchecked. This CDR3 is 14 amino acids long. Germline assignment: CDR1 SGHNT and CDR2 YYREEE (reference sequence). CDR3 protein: CASSFPPGGHTQYF. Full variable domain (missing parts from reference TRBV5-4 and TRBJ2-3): ETGVTQSPTHLIKTRGQQVTLRCSSQSGHNTVSWYQQALGQGPQFIFQYYREEENGRGNFPPRFSGLQFPNYSSELNVNALELDDSALYLCASSFPPGGHTQYFGPGTRLTVL.

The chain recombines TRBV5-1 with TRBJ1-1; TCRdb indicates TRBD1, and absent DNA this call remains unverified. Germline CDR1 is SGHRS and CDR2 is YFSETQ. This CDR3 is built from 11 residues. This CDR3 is CASSYQGEAFF.

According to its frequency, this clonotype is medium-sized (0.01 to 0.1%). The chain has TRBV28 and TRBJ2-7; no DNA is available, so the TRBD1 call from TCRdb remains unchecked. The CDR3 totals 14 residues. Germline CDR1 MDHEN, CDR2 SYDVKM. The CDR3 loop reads CASSLLGTKGEQYF.

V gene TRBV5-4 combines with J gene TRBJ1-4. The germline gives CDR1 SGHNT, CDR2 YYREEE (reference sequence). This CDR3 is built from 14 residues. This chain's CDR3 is CASSSDSRNEKLFF.

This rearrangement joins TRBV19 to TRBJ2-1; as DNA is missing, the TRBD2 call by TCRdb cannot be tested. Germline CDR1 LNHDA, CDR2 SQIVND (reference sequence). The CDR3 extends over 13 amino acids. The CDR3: CASNSGSDNEQFF.

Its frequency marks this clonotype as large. The CDR3 spells CSALPGKPNEQFF. The chain combines TRBV20-1 with TRBJ2-1; lacking DNA, the TRBD2 call made by TCRdb goes unchecked. This CDR3 has 13 residues. Germline lookup yields CDR1 DFQATT and CDR2 SNEGSKA (reference sequence).

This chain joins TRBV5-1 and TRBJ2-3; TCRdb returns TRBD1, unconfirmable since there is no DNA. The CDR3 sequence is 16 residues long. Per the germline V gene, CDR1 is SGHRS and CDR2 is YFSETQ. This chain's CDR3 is CASSWTGSVDTDTQYF.

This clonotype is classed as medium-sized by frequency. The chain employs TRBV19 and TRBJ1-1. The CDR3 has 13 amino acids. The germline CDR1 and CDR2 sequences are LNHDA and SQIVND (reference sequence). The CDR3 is CASTIGWTEEAFF.

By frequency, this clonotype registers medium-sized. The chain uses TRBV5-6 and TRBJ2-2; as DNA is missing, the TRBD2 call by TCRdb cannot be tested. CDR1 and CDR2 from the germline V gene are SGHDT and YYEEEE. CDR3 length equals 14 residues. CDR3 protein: CASSSGPDTGELFF.

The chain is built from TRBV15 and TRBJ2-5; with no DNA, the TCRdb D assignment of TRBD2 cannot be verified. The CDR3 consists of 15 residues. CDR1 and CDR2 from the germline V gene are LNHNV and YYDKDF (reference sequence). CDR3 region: CATSRYIAGGETQYF.

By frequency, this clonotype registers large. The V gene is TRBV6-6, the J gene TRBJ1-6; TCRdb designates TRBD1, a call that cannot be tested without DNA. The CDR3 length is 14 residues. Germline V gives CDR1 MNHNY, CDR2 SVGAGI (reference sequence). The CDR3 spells CASSHGTGHSPLHF.

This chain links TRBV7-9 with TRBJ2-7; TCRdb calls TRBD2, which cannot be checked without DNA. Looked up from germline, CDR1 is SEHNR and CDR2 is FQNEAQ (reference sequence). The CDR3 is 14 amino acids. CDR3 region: CASSHSSGGLEQYF.

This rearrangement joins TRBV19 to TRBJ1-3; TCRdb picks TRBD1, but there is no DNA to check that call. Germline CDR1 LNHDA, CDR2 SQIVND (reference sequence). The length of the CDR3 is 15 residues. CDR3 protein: CASSSHRGSGNTIYF. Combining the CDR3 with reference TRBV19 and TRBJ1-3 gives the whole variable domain DGGITQSPKYLFRKEGQNVTLSCEQNLNHDAMYWYRQDPGQGLRLIYYSQIVNDFQKGDIAEGYSVSREKKESFPLTVTSAQKNPTAFYLCASSSHRGSGNTIYFGEGSWLTVV.

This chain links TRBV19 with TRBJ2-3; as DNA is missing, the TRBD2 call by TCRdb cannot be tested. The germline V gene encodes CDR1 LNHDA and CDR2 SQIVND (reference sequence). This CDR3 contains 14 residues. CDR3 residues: CASNRGRATDTQYF.